A selection of T cell receptor beta chains follows, all from one sample in a study of beta chain features in type 1 diabetes. Clones were sequenced by immunoSEQ multiplex PCR, and TCRdb holds only the in-frame ones, with some missing. Here the sample spans a few hundred thousand clones, around 15% being singletons. The sequencing sample was made of naive CD4+ T cells from blood. Receptors were obtained from a woman aged 18-29 years in good health. The CDR3 runs from the conserved cysteine through the conserved F or W. The D gene is left open where the match is weak. Rows may omit the clone size; those that give it use once, few, many or a size class.

. TRBJ2-1 few TRBV9 CASSRGDSSYNEQFF TGTGCCAGCAGCCGAGGGGACTCTTCCTACAATGAGCAGTTCTTC
TRBD2 TRBJ2-1 few TRBV11-2 CASSSGTSGGYNEQFF TGTGCCAGCAGCTCCGGGACTAGCGGGGGCTACAATGAGCAGTTCTTC
TRBD1 TRBJ2-3 few TRBV29-1 CSARQGATTDTQYF TGCAGCGCCCGACAGGGGGCCACCACAGATACGCAGTATTTT
TRBD2 TRBJ2-3 . TRBV27 CASSPRLAGKVDTQYF TGTGCCAGCAGTCCACGGTTAGCGGGGAAGGTGGATACGCAGTATTTT
TRBD2 TRBJ2-2 . TRBV6-5 CASGGGRTGELFF TGTGCCAGCGGCGGGGGGCGGACCGGGGAGCTGTTTTTT
TRBD1 TRBJ1-4 . TRBV30 CAWSGTGTGEKLFF TGTGCCTGGAGCGGGACCGGGACAGGAGAAAAACTGTTTTTT
. TRBJ1-5 few TRBV7-9 CASSFFLGAVQPQHF TGTGCCAGCAGCTTCTTCTTGGGGGCTGTTCAGCCCCAGCATTTT
TRBD2 TRBJ2-3 . TRBV28 CASSSGTSGTTDTQYF TGTGCCAGCAGTTCCGGGACTAGCGGGACCACAGATACGCAGTATTTT
. TRBJ2-1 . TRBV5-1 CASSFGKVHNEQFF TGCGCCAGCAGCTTCGGGAAGGTTCACAATGAGCAGTTCTTC
TRBD1 TRBJ2-7 few TRBV5-4 CASSLGPGQGAYEQYF TGTGCCAGCAGCTTGGGCCCGGGACAGGGGGCCTACGAGCAGTACTTC
. TRBJ1-2 . TRBV7-9 CASSLRDSSNYGYTF TGTGCCAGCAGCTTACGCGACAGTTCTAACTATGGCTACACCTTC
. TRBJ2-2 few TRBV28 CASSWSGLNTGELFF TGTGCCAGCAGTTGGAGCGGGTTGAACACCGGGGAGCTGTTTTTT
TRBD1 TRBJ1-2 . TRBV4-3 CASSQSTGGGYGYTF TGCGCCAGCAGCCAATCTACAGGGGGCGGCTATGGCTACACCTTC
TRBD1 TRBJ2-5 . TRBV29-1 CSGDTGAQETQYF TGCAGCGGGGATACAGGGGCCCAAGAGACCCAGTACTTC
. TRBJ1-1 few TRBV25-1 CASSDQGYTEAFF TGTGCCAGCAGTGATCAGGGCTACACTGAAGCTTTCTTT
TRBD2 TRBJ2-1 . TRBV10-3 CAISELAGVDEQFF TGTGCCATCAGTGAACTAGCGGGAGTCGATGAGCAGTTCTTC
. TRBJ2-7 . TRBV29-1 CSVGLPSYEQYF TGCAGCGTGGGACTCCCCTCCTACGAGCAGTACTTC
TRBD2 TRBJ2-1 few TRBV5-1 CASSLGWEGQFF TGCGCCAGCAGCTTGGGGTGGGAGGGGCAGTTCTTC
TRBD1 TRBJ1-2 . TRBV6-1 CASSERGRSYGYTF TGTGCCAGCAGTGAAAGGGGGCGATCCTATGGCTACACCTTC
. TRBJ2-7 . TRBV4-3 CASSQDLSRTYEQYF TGCGCCAGCAGCCAAGATCTGTCTAGAACCTACGAGCAGTACTTC
. TRBJ1-2 . TRBV2 CASPTGLGGSGYTF TGTGCCAGCCCAACAGGGTTAGGAGGTAGTGGCTACACCTTC
. TRBJ1-2 few TRBV27 CASSLSPGVFGYTF TGTGCCAGCAGTTTATCGCCCGGGGTGTTTGGCTACACCTTC
TRBD2 TRBJ2-1 . TRBV6-5 CASSYFVTSGRDEQFF TGTGCCAGCAGTTACTTCGTGACTAGCGGGAGGGATGAGCAGTTCTTC
TRBD1 TRBJ1-2 few TRBV30 CAWSPLTTGYGYTF TGTGCCTGGAGTCCATTGACGACAGGGTATGGCTACACCTTC
. TRBJ2-1 . TRBV5-1 CASSLAFNEQFF TGCGCCAGCAGCTTGGCCTTCAATGAGCAGTTCTTC
. TRBJ2-3 few TRBV6-5 CASSTLARLTDTQYF TGTGCCAGCAGTACCCTAGCAAGACTCACAGATACGCAGTATTTT
. TRBJ2-5 few TRBV2 CASRKSGGETQYF TGTGCCAGCAGGAAGTCGGGTGGGGAGACCCAGTACTTC
. TRBJ2-1 . TRBV19 CASSKAPFNRVTYNEQFF TGTGCCAGTAGTAAAGCCCCCTTTAACAGGGTAACCTACAATGAGCAGTTCTTC
. TRBJ2-2 . TRBV5-6 CASSTSGWNTGELFF TGTGCCAGCAGCACCAGCGGGTGGAACACCGGGGAGCTGTTTTTT
TRBD2 TRBJ2-1 few TRBV27 CASSQRGTSSYNEQFF TGTGCCAGCAGTCAAAGGGGGACTAGCTCCTACAATGAGCAGTTCTTC
TRBD2 TRBJ2-1 few TRBV11-2 CASSLASPGAGALEQFF TGTGCCAGCAGCTTAGCCTCGCCTGGGGCGGGAGCCTTGGAGCAGTTCTTC
. TRBJ2-5 few TRBV7-2 CASSRLALGETQYF TGTGCCAGCAGTCGTCTAGCCCTGGGGGAGACCCAGTACTTC
. TRBJ2-1 few TRBV29-1 CSVVGRNYYNEQFF TGCAGCGTTGTGGGGCGAAACTATTACAATGAGCAGTTCTTC
. TRBJ1-1 . TRBV5-1 CASSLSGGRRTEAFF TGCGCCAGCAGCCTTTCGGGGGGTAGAAGAACTGAAGCTTTCTTT
. TRBJ2-1 few TRBV27 CASTLGGANNEQFF TGTGCCAGCACCTTAGGGGGGGCCAACAATGAGCAGTTCTTC
TRBD2 TRBJ2-1 few TRBV5-6 CASSPMKVREALINKGQFF TGTGCCAGCAGCCCCATGAAGGTACGGGAGGCCCTTATTAACAAAGGGCAGTTCTTC
. TRBJ1-5 . TRBV7-8 CASSPRAGGNQPQHF TGTGCCAGCAGCCCCCGGGCAGGGGGCAATCAGCCCCAGCATTTT
. TRBJ2-5 few TRBV9 CASSGGPMIGQETQYF TGTGCCAGCAGCGGAGGCCCTATGATTGGCCAAGAGACCCAGTACTTC
. TRBJ1-4 few TRBV5-6 CASSLLYEKLFF TGTGCCAGCAGCTTGCTCTACGAAAAACTGTTTTTT
. TRBJ1-4 few TRBV6-6 CASGRGGEKLFF TGTGCCAGCGGGCGGGGGGGTGAAAAACTGTTTTTT
TRBD1 TRBJ2-2 . TRBV14 CASSLRTGAAGELFF TGTGCCAGCAGCCTTCGGACAGGGGCGGCCGGGGAGCTGTTTTTT
. TRBJ2-7 . TRBV23-1 CARGDEQYF TGCGCCAGGGGCGACGAGCAGTACTTC
. TRBJ2-1 . TRBV15 CATSRDPPGDSSYNEQFF TGTGCCACCAGCAGAGACCCGCCGGGGGACAGCTCCTACAATGAGCAGTTCTTC
. TRBJ1-5 few TRBV9 CASSVEGEVGAQHF TGTGCCAGCAGCGTAGAAGGGGAGGTAGGAGCCCAGCATTTT
. TRBJ1-1 few TRBV30 CAWNSGNTEAFF TGTGCCTGGAACAGCGGTAACACTGAAGCTTTCTTT
TRBD2 TRBJ2-3 few TRBV30 CAWSERGGRALDTQYF TGTGCCTGGAGTGAGAGGGGCGGGAGGGCCTTAGATACGCAGTATTTT
TRBD2 TRBJ2-1 few TRBV5-1 CASSYLQRGGYNEQFF TGCGCCAGCAGCTACCTTCAGCGGGGAGGCTACAATGAGCAGTTCTTC
. TRBJ1-2 . TRBV30 CAWSSQGRHYGYTF TGTGCCTGGAGTTCACAGGGAAGACACTATGGCTACACCTTC
TRBD2 TRBJ2-1 . TRBV28 CASSSSGKFNNEQFF TGTGCCAGCAGTTCTAGCGGGAAATTCAACAATGAGCAGTTCTTC
TRBD2 TRBJ2-1 few TRBV2 CASILAGVNNEQFF TGTGCCAGCATATTGGCGGGAGTGAACAATGAGCAGTTCTTC
. TRBJ2-7 . TRBV7-3 CASSLSGVRGAEQYF TGTGCCAGCAGCTTAAGTGGGGTAAGGGGTGCCGAGCAGTACTTC
. TRBJ2-5 few TRBV5-1 CATSGGTRETQYF TGCGCCACCAGCGGCGGAACCCGGGAGACCCAGTACTTC
. TRBJ2-1 few TRBV13 CASSIRLLEQFF TGTGCCAGCAGCATACGACTATTGGAGCAGTTCTTC
. TRBJ2-5 . TRBV7-8 CASSLVSDQETQYF TGTGCCAGCAGCTTAGTTTCAGACCAAGAGACCCAGTACTTC